The subject of this entry is one T cell receptor (beta chain). Antigen specificity is unknown. Samples underwent the assay at deep level. Generated by immunoSEQ multiplex PCR, the TCRdb table keeps only in-frame clones and is missing some. This sample has fewer than 400,000 clones, with approximately 79% found just once. These data are taken from a study of shared clonotypes between healthy human individuals. About the research overall: Every donor yielded three CD4 naive, three CD4 memory, two CD8 naive and one CD8 memory plate. Study-wide results and caveats: Among donors, clonotype sharing was expected to be affected by sequencing depth. Naive subsets generally exceeded memory subsets in estimated richness.

The CDR3 sequence is 11 residues long. Trimming stripped 4 bases from V and 5 bases from J, with 9 bases between. Germline-derived CDR1 and CDR2 are SQVTM and ANQGSEA. Sequenced: memory CD4+ T cells sorted from blood. As to subset: CD45RA-negative fraction. The chain joins TRBV29-1 to TRBJ2-7; the D gene is possibly TRBD1 (6 bases). The receptor was isolated from a young man in good health. CDR3 loop: CSVGPGDEQYF. The DNA of the CDR3 is TGCAGCGTTGGGCCAGGGGACGAGCAGTACTTC.